This TCR beta chain stems from a study of blood T cells in healthy people across ages. Study summary: For every two T cells, template switching captured about one barcoded beta molecule. The study, taken as a whole, reports: In older individuals, TCR beta diversity per million T cells was lower, falling roughly linearly with age.

Next came a second PCR, run for 7 to 11 cycles, which used a sample-barcoded 5' primer along with a J-beta primer mix. TCRdb reprocessed the 5' RACE reads with MiXCR, giving one entry per CDR3 protein. The sample has about 2 million distinct CDR3 sequences, 40% to 55% seen once. Germline V gene lookup returns CDR1 SGHRS and CDR2 YFSETQ. This CDR3 region has 17 residues. V lost 0 bases and J 1 base, leaving 14 bases between the germline ends. Every participating donor contributed about 10 milliliters of peripheral blood through a draw. Samples had at least 6.5 million PBMCs isolated from them. In its sample, this clonotype was seen a few times. Its antigen is undetermined.

What was sequenced was blood. This TCR derives from a woman in her forties in good health. The V and J genes are TRBV5-1 and TRBJ2-1; D not certain. The CDR3 reads CASSLEFALNSYNEQFF. The CDR3 coding sequence is TGCGCCAGCAGCTTGGAGTTTGCCTTAAATTCCTACAATGAGCAGTTCTTC.